The T cell receptor beta chain described here comes from a study of T cell responses to AZD1222 COVID-19 vaccine. A note on this clone: The antigen is unknown.

This CDR3 comprises 15 residues. Germline V gene lookup returns CDR1 LGHNA and CDR2 YSLEER. V lost 0 bases to trimming and J lost 4 bases, with 10 bases between them. Findings and limits, study-wide: Donors, mostly white British, included more females; clonal diversity was possibly underestimated.

Measured with immunoSEQ multiplex PCR; TCRdb has only the in-frame clones, and not every one. The table records roughly 93,000 clones, about 90% of them present only once. The TCR sequence derives from an adult in good health. J is TRBJ1-3 and V is TRBV4-3; D remains ambiguous. The source material was peripheral blood, sampled on day 0 of MenACWY control vaccination. The CDR3 coding sequence is TGCGCCAGCAGCCAAGATTTGACCCCCGGAAACACCATATATTTT. It is translated as CASSQDLTPGNTIYF.